Given below is one T cell receptor (beta chain) in context. These data are taken from a study of T-cell memory formation after mild COVID-19. TCRdb called the 5' RACE reads again in MiXCR, with one record for every CDR3 protein. Here the sample spans roughly 600,000 distinct CDR3 sequences, more than 15% being singletons. CDR3 length: 12 residues. Looked up from germline, CDR1 is SNHLY and CDR2 is FYNNEI. Trimming pared 7 bases from V and 7 bases from J, leaving 14 bases between. The receptor's source is an adult woman who had mild COVID-19 (a few samples of this study predate the infection). Cell type and time point are not known. The rearrangement uses TRBV2 and TRBJ2-7, with D unclear. The material sequenced was PBMCs or a T cell subset sorted from them (not recorded which). The CDR3 here is CASNRRTREQYF. In DNA, the CDR3 is TGTGCCAGCAATCGGCGGACCAGGGAGCAGTACTTC.